These 8 T cell receptor beta chains originate from one sample sequenced in a study of blood T cell repertoires in COVID-19. Sequencing was performed with immunoSEQ multiplex PCR; in TCRdb, only in-frame clones are kept and a portion is missing. Of a few hundred thousand clones listed, 80% to 90% were seen once; the top ten hold approximately 3.5%. Sample: PBMCs or T cells enriched from blood (not recorded which). These receptors originate from a young woman in a cohort exposed to, infected with or recovered from COVID-19 (not recorded which).

This clone was seen just once. The rearrangement links TRBV7-9 to TRBJ1-1; TRBD1 might be the D (5 bases). This CDR3 has 14 amino acids. Germline V gives CDR1 SEHNR, CDR2 FQNEAQ (reference sequence). Between the trimmed V and J ends, which lost 4 bases and 8 bases, there was a span of 17 bases. The CDR3 loop is CASSSQAGTWEAFF. The CDR3 DNA sequence: TGTGCCAGCAGCTCCCAGGCGGGGACTTGGGAAGCTTTCTTT.

This sequence joins TRBV10-1 and TRBJ2-3, with 9 positions matching TRBD2. Germline V gives CDR1 WNHNN, CDR2 SYGVQD (reference sequence). CDR3 length equals 16 residues. After removal of 2 bases from V and 3 bases from J, the junction contained 6 bases not matched to a gene. The CDR3 region is CASSELAGLNTDTQYF. The CDR3 bases are TGCGCCAGCAGTGAGCTAGCGGGGCTGAATACAGATACGCAGTATTTT.

The chain recombines TRBV4-1 with TRBJ2-7; possible D gene TRBD2, 6 bases. CDR1 and CDR2 from the germline V gene are MGHRA and YSYEKL. The CDR3 spans 15 residues. V was cut by 5 bases and J by 2 bases, with 16 bases left in between. As DNA, the CDR3 is TGCGCCAGCAGCGCGACTGGATCGGGGGCCTACGAGCAGTACTTC. The encoded protein is CASSATGSGAYEQYF.

The CDR3 sequence is CASRATDNTNTEAFF. The CDR3 bases are TGCGCCAGCAGAGCAACAGACAACACGAACACTGAAGCTTTCTTT. The chain couples TRBV10-2 to TRBJ1-1, with unresolved D. The CDR3 runs to 15 residues. V lost 6 bases and J 1 base, leaving 15 bases between the germline ends. Germline V gene data show CDR1 as WSHSY and CDR2 as SAAADI.

The chain employs TRBV27 and TRBJ1-1; possibly TRBD1 for D (6 bases). V was shortened by 1 base and J by 3 bases, with 9 bases between the two germline ends. The CDR3 spans 14 residues. Per the germline V gene, CDR1 is MNHEY and CDR2 is SMNVEV (reference sequence). The chain's CDR3 is CASSLYAGDTEAFF. CDR3 nucleotides: TGTGCCAGCAGTTTATATGCAGGGGACACTGAAGCTTTCTTT.

The chain links TRBV27 to TRBJ1-2; D uncertain. Germline CDR1 and CDR2: MNHEY and SMNVEV (reference sequence). This CDR3 has 15 amino acids. The V end lost 5 bases, the J end lost 8 bases, and 21 bases lay between the germline ends. CDR3 sequence (DNA): TGTGCCAGCAGTCGCCGGGAGTCAGGTTTGGGAGGCTACACCTTC. Protein product: CASSRRESGLGGYTF.

The chain uses TRBV19 and TRBJ1-2, with unresolved D. The germline CDR1 and CDR2 sequences are LNHDA and SQIVND (reference sequence). The CDR3 covers 15 residues. The V and J ends lost 8 bases and 2 bases respectively, with 18 bases between them. The CDR3 sequence: CASGEGPPPNYGYTF. In DNA form, the CDR3 reads TGTGCCAGTGGGGAGGGCCCACCCCCGAACTATGGCTACACCTTC. Full variable domain (missing parts from reference TRBV19 and TRBJ1-2): DGGITQSPKYLFRKEGQNVTLSCEQNLNHDAMYWYRQDPGQGLRLIYYSQIVNDFQKGDIAEGYSVSREKKESFPLTVTSAQKNPTAFYLCASGEGPPPNYGYTFGSGTRLTVV.

The chain couples TRBV2 to TRBJ1-2, with 7 bases lining up with TRBD1. The CDR3 extends over 14 amino acids. The V gene end was trimmed by 6 bases and the J gene end by 5 bases; junction bases not matched to a gene: 9. Germline V gives CDR1 SNHLY, CDR2 FYNNEI. CDR3: CASSDFDRAYGYTF. CDR3 DNA: TGTGCCAGCAGCGACTTCGACAGGGCTTATGGCTACACCTTC.